Listed below are T cell receptor beta chains from one sample, sequenced in a study of T cell repertoires in aging, cancer and after chemotherapy. TCRdb analysed the multiplex PCR reads with MiXCR anew, one entry per CDR3 protein. The sample lists about 2,000 distinct CDR3 sequences; about 18% were seen once. The material sequenced was blood. The receptors shown here come from a human donor with a solid tumor. CDR3s include the opening cysteine and the closing phenylalanine or tryptophan. D genes are given only for firm matches. Part of the rows lack a size; the others show once, few, many or a class for expanded clones.

NA	medium-sized	14	TRBV7-6	TRBJ2-3	CASSLVGATDTQYF	TGTGCCAGCAGCTTAGTGGGGGCTACAGATACGCAGTATTTT
NA	medium-sized	15	TRBV10-3	TRBJ1-2	CAIKDRDLDNYGYTF	TGTGCCATCAAAGACCGGGACCTAGATAACTATGGCTACACCTTC
TRBD2	few	13	TRBV7-6	TRBJ2-5	CASGLAVQETQYF	TGTGCCAGCGGACTAGCGGTTCAAGAGACCCAGTACTTC
NA	medium-sized	15	TRBV15	TRBJ1-1	CATSILGTQNTEAFF	TGTGCCACCAGCATTTTAGGGACACAGAACACTGAAGCTTTCTTT
TRBD2	few	15	TRBV4-1	TRBJ2-7	CASSYGLAGAYEQYF	TGCGCCAGCAGCTATGGACTAGCGGGAGCCTACGAGCAGTACTTC
NA	medium-sized	14	TRBV7-2	TRBJ2-2	CASSWDLTTGELFF	TGTGCCAGCAGCTGGGACTTGACCACCGGGGAGCTGTTTTTT
NA	NA	13	TRBV5-1	TRBJ2-7	CASSLWASYEQYF	TGCGCCAGCAGCCTTTGGGCCTCCTACGAGCAGTACTTC
NA	NA	15	TRBV4-2	TRBJ2-7	CASSQPGTESYEQYF	TGCGCCAGCAGCCAACCTGGGACTGAATCCTACGAGCAGTACTTC
TRBD1	large	12	TRBV29-1	TRBJ2-7	CSAGTGENEQYF	TGCAGCGCTGGGACAGGGGAGAACGAGCAGTACTTC
NA	few	13	TRBV25-1	TRBJ1-1	CASSGDTRTEAFF	TGTGCCAGCAGTGGGGACACGAGGACTGAAGCTTTCTTT
NA	few	15	TRBV11-2	TRBJ2-3	CASSLGQRALDTQYF	TGTGCCAGCAGCTTAGGTCAGCGGGCCTTAGATACGCAGTATTTT
NA	NA	14	TRBV28	TRBJ2-1	CASSLIWGRNEQFF	TGTGCCAGCAGTTTAATATGGGGAAGGAATGAGCAGTTCTTC
TRBD1	NA	16	TRBV4-1	TRBJ1-2	CASSQPQGGWNYGYTF	TGCGCCAGCAGCCAGCCCCAGGGGGGATGGAACTATGGCTACACCTTC
NA	medium-sized	12	TRBV6-1	TRBJ1-1	CASNRGDTEAFF	TGTGCCAGCAACCGGGGGGACACTGAAGCTTTCTTT
NA	medium-sized	12	TRBV5-4	TRBJ1-3	CASSTLGDTIYF	TGTGCCAGCAGCACCCTCGGGGACACCATATATTTT
TRBD1	NA	14	TRBV14	TRBJ2-1	CASSQVTGDNEQFF	TGTGCCAGCAGCCAAGTGACAGGGGACAATGAGCAGTTCTTC
TRBD2	medium-sized	18	TRBV18	TRBJ2-2	CASSPWDSGTANTGELFF	TGTGCCAGCTCACCCTGGGATAGCGGGACCGCGAACACCGGGGAGCTGTTTTTT
TRBD1	medium-sized	14	TRBV6-2/TRBV6-3	TRBJ1-5	CASSLTGGNQPQHF	TGTGCCAGCAGTCTAACAGGGGGCAATCAGCCCCAGCATTTT
TRBD1	large	14	TRBV7-2	TRBJ1-2	CASSALGGTAGYTF	TGTGCCAGCAGCGCATTAGGTGGGACAGCTGGCTACACCTTC
NA	medium-sized	12	TRBV20-1	TRBJ1-1	CSASRGYTEAFF	TGCAGTGCTAGTCGAGGGTACACTGAAGCTTTCTTT
TRBD1	NA	14	TRBV15	TRBJ2-3	CATSGTGFTDTQYF	TGTGCCACCAGCGGGACAGGCTTCACAGATACGCAGTATTTT
NA	few	11	TRBV23-1	TRBJ2-2	CASSYTGELFF	TGCGCCAGCAGTTACACCGGGGAGCTGTTTTTT
NA	large	13	TRBV6-5	TRBJ1-5	CASSYSSDQPQHF	TGTGCCAGCAGTTACTCGTCCGATCAGCCCCAGCATTTT
TRBD1	large	15	TRBV6-5	TRBJ1-2	CASSYRGQGNYGYTF	TGTGCCAGCAGTTACCGCGGACAGGGGAACTATGGCTACACCTTC
NA	NA	15	TRBV12-3/TRBV12-4	TRBJ2-1	CASSLLTGSYNEQFF	TGTGCCAGCAGTTTATTAACGGGATCCTACAATGAGCAGTTCTTC
TRBD2	medium-sized	15	TRBV6-1	TRBJ2-1	CASSRAGGYGNEQFF	TGTGCCAGCAGTAGAGCGGGAGGGTATGGGAATGAGCAGTTCTTC
TRBD2	NA	16	TRBV6-1	TRBJ2-7	CASSVGTSDSSYEQYF	TGTGCCAGCAGTGTCGGGACTAGCGACAGCTCCTACGAGCAGTACTTC
NA	NA	15	TRBV6-5	TRBJ2-3	CASSRSGLSTDTQYF	TGTGCCAGCAGTCGGAGTGGGTTGTCCACAGATACGCAGTATTTT
NA	NA	15	TRBV19	TRBJ2-1	CASSVPTLRDNEQFF	TGTGCCAGTAGTGTTCCAACCTTAAGGGACAATGAGCAGTTCTTC
NA	medium-sized	16	TRBV20-1	TRBJ2-7	CSASRTFGPTSYEQYF	TGCAGTGCTAGCCGAACCTTCGGGCCAACCTCCTACGAGCAGTACTTC
NA	few	15	TRBV27	TRBJ2-5	CASNAVGGLGETQYF	TGTGCCAGCAACGCGGTGGGAGGTCTCGGAGAGACCCAGTACTTC
NA	NA	16	TRBV21-1	TRBJ2-5	CASSKGEAGTQETQYF	TGTGCCAGCAGCAAAGGGGAGGCAGGAACCCAAGAGACCCAGTACTTC